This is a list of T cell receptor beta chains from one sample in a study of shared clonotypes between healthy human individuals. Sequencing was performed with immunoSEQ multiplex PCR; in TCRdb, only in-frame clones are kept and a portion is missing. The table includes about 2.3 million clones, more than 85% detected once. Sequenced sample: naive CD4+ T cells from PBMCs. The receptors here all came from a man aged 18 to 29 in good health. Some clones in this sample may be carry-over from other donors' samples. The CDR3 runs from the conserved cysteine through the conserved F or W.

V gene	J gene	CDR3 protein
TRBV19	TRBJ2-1	CASSMVGAGLVSYNEQFF
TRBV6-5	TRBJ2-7	CASSSGTQAEQYF
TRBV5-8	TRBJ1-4	CASSFGTPGANEKLFF
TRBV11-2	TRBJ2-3	CASSPGQNTDTQYF
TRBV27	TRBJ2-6	CASSLYGPLGSGANVLTF
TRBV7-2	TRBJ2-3	CASSLGAGVITDTQYF
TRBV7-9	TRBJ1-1	CASSPGVGRVNTEAFF
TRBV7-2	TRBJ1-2	CASSLGPGDGYTF
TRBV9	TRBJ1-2	CASSNEGGRIEYNYGYTF
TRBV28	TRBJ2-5	CASSSIWTGEAQRETQYF
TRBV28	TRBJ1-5	CASSSLRASNQPQHF
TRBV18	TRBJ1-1	CASSPGQGTEAFF
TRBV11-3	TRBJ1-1	CASSLGGGGAFF
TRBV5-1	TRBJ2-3	CASSLERPSTDTQYF
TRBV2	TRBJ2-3	CASSEGLAGLGTDTQYF
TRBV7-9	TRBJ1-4	CASSLAYGAMDEKLFF
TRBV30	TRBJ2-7	CAWSTGTGLYEQYF
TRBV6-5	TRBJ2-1	CASSLIAGVYNEQFF
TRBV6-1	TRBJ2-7	CASIGRVYEQYF
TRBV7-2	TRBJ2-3	CASSSGDSANAPDTQYF
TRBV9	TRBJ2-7	CASSQGTVDEQYF
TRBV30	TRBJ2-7	CAGRDVGEQYF
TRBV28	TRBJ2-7	CASSLASYEQYF
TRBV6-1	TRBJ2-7	CASSEAVAGAYEQYF
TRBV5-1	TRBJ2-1	CASSGASSGSGEQFF
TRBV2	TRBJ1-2	CASTFWGSDNYGYTF
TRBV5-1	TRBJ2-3	CASSPGQGTLTDTQYF
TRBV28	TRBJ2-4	CASSTGTRNIQYF
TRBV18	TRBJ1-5	CASSPGQGANQPQHF
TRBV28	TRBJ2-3	CASSRQYTDTQYF
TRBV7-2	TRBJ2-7	CASSSPRGNAYEQYF
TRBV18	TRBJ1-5	CASSEMGDALHQPQHF
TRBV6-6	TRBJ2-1	CASSYSQASGNNEQFF
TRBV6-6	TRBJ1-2	CLDGGYGYTF
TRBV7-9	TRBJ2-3	CASSSGRGQDTQYF
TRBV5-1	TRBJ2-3	CASSLLAGGPTDTQYF
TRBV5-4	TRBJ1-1	CASSLRSWGNTEAFF
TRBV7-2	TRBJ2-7	CASSSVIGTSGSHGEQYF
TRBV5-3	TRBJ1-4	CARRHDRVGEKLFF
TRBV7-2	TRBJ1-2	CASSLGPLQGYGYTF
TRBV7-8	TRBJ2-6	CASSFSLGAGANVLTF